This T cell receptor (beta chain) was documented in a study of neurological immune-mediated disorders. Study-wide points: Among 34 multiple sclerosis patients, phylogenetic grouping put the repertoires of 18 into a single related-CDR3 cluster, a possible signature. The most TCR clonal expansion was seen in HTLV-1-associated myelopathy, whereas the least was seen in multiple sclerosis, below the level in healthy controls.

This clonotype was observed at least ten times. Its antigen is undetermined. A single run covered 15-18 subjects with over 160 million TCR-beta sequences. TCRdb reprocessed the 5' RACE reads via MiXCR and lists one record per CDR3 protein. The table lists approximately 100,000 distinct CDR3 sequences, 3% to 4.5% of them singletons. This clonotype originated in a woman in her fifties or sixties with multiple sclerosis. Sequenced input: PBMCs.

Written as DNA, the CDR3 is TGTGCCACGAAAGAGTTACAAGCCACTGAAGCTTTCTTT. Translation gives CATKELQATEAFF. The chain employs TRBV10-3 and TRBJ1-1; no clear D. Looked up from germline, CDR1 is ENHRY and CDR2 is SYGVKD. This CDR3 contains 13 residues. V was shortened by 10 bases and J by 4 bases, with 16 bases between the two germline ends.